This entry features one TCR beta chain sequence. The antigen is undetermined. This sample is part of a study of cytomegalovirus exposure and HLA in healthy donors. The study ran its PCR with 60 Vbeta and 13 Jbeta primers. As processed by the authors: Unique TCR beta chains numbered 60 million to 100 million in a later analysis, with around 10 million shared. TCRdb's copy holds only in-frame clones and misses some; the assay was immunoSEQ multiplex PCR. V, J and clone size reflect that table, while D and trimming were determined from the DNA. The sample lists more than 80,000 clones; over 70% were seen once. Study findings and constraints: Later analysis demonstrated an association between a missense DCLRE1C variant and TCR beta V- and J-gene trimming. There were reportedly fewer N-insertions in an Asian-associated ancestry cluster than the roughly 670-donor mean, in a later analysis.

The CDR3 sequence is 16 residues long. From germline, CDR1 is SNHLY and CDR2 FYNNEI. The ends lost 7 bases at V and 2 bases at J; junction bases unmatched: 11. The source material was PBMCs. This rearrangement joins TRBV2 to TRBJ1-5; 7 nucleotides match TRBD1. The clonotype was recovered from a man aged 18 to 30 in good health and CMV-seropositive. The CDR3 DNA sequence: TGTGCCAGCACCGAAACGACAGGGTATGGCAATCAGCCCCAGCATTTT. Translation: CASTETTGYGNQPQHF. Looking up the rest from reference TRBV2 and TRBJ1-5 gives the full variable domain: EPEVTQTPSHQVTQMGQEVILRCVPISNHLYFYWYRQILGQKVEFLVSFYNNEISEKSEIFDDQFSVERPDGSNFTLKIRSTKLEDSAMYFCASTETTGYGNQPQHFGDGTRLSIL.